This T cell receptor (beta chain) was observed in a study of cytomegalovirus exposure and HLA in healthy donors. Whole-study results and caveats: When the data were analyzed later, several of the most significant clusters appeared to be linked to common viral pathogens. The study reported that TCR beta sequences accurately predicted HLA-A and HLA-B alleles in most subjects. Most of the TCR beta V segments (in an earlier analysis) were productive either about 87% or about 30% of the time. Cytomegalovirus-associated TCR beta chains were listed, numbering 150 to 200.

Notes on this clone: Its antigen is unidentified.

The PCR made use of 60 Vbeta and 13 Jbeta primers. Data came from immunoSEQ multiplex PCR; TCRdb stores just in-frame clones and leaves some out. The sample consists of some 95,000 clones, roughly 73% of them appearing once. Germline V lookup: CDR1 SGHAT, CDR2 FQNNGV. The V segment lost 0 bases and the J segment 4 bases; nucleotides outside the gene matches: 9. The CDR3 runs to 17 residues. The receptor's source is a man between 50 and 59 years old in good health and CMV-seropositive. The chain has TRBV11-2 and TRBJ2-3; TRBD2 agrees at 8 bases. Sequencing used PBMCs. The CDR3 is CASSLDYSGLGSDTQYF. The CDR3 DNA sequence: TGTGCCAGCAGCTTAGATTATTCGGGACTAGGATCAGATACGCAGTATTTT.